The 7 T cell receptor beta chains below all came from one sample that was sequenced in a study of T cell changes during pregnancy in multiple sclerosis. Only in-frame clones appear in the TCRdb table, and some are missing; sequencing was by immunoSEQ multiplex PCR. The table lists 40,000 to 60,000 clones, roughly nine tenths of them singletons, with roughly a tenth in the top ten. Sequencing was performed on CD8+ T cells from peripheral blood mononuclear cells, taken after pregnancy. Receptor source: a female donor with multiple sclerosis, enrolled in a pregnancy study.

This clone was counted a few times. CDR3 sequence reads: CASSDGQGTEAFF. CDR3 DNA: TGTGCCAGCAGTGACGGTCAGGGGACTGAAGCTTTCTTT. The rearrangement links TRBV2 to TRBJ1-1; a possible D gene is TRBD1 (6 bases). V lost 3 bases to trimming and J lost 5 bases, with 10 bases between them. The CDR3 length is 13 residues. Germline CDR1 reads SNHLY; CDR2 reads FYNNEI.

The V gene is TRBV25-1, the J gene TRBJ2-5, with D unresolved. The CDR3 extends over 13 amino acids. Trimming cost V 2 bases and J 1 base, with 5 bases left between them. Germline V gene data show CDR1 as MGHDK and CDR2 as SYGVNS. CDR3 region: CASSEPIQETQYF. The CDR3 DNA is TGTGCCAGCAGTGAACCCATCCAAGAGACCCAGTACTTC.

This clone was counted a few times. This chain connects TRBV5-1 to TRBJ2-7; D ambiguous. V was trimmed by 3 bases and J by 7 bases, leaving 14 bases between them. Germline values: CDR1 SGHRS, CDR2 YFSETQ. The CDR3 is 13 residues long. CDR3 DNA sequence: TGCGCCAGCAGCTATGACATTGGATTTGAGCAGTACTTC. This codes for CASSYDIGFEQYF.

The rearrangement uses TRBV4-2 and TRBJ1-2; TRBD1 might be the D (6 bases). CDR1 is LGHNA and CDR2 is YNFKEQ in the germline V gene. The CDR3 length is 15 residues. The germline V and J ends were trimmed by 1 base and 0 bases, with 9 bases remaining between them. The CDR3 is CASSQVGAPNYGYTF. The CDR3 nucleotides read TGTGCCAGCAGCCAAGTGGGGGCTCCTAACTATGGCTACACCTTC.

The CDR3 DNA reads TGTGCCAGCAGCTTCATCTCCTACGAGCAGTACTTC. It encodes CASSFISYEQYF. The J gene is TRBJ2-7, the V gene TRBV7-9; no firm D call. The length of the CDR3 is 12 residues. V was trimmed by 3 bases and J by 0 bases, leaving 3 bases between them. Per the germline V gene, CDR1 is SEHNR and CDR2 is FQNEAQ (reference sequence).

This clone was counted only a few times. The J gene is TRBJ1-2, the V gene TRBV29-1; D gene uncertain. Per the germline V gene, CDR1 is SQVTM and CDR2 is ANQGSEA. The CDR3 runs 12 residues. Trimming took off 0 bases at V and 3 bases at J, with 5 bases between the two ends. The CDR3 nucleotides read TGCAGCGTTGAAGACAGATACTATGGCTACACCTTC. The encoded protein is CSVEDRYYGYTF. The full variable domain, with the rest looked up from reference TRBV29-1 and TRBJ1-2, is SAVISQKPSRDICQRGTSLTIQCQVDSQVTMMFWYRQQPGQSLTLIATANQGSEATYESGFVIDKFPISRPNLTFSTLTVSNMSPEDSSIYLCSVEDRYYGYTFGSGTRLTVV.

In this sample, this clone turned up once. The genes are TRBV19 and TRBJ1-2, with D perhaps TRBD1 (5 bases). The CDR3 is made up of 17 amino acids. Germline V gives CDR1 LNHDA, CDR2 SQIVND (reference sequence). Trimming shortened V by 5 bases and J by 2 bases, and 21 bases separated the two germline ends. For the CDR3, the DNA is TGTGCCAGTAGTTCCAGGGACTTCCTGATGATGAACTATGGCTACACCTTC. This gives the protein CASSSRDFLMMNYGYTF.